Listed below are T cell receptor beta chains from one sample, sequenced in a study of blood T cell repertoires in COVID-19. The method was immunoSEQ multiplex PCR; TCRdb's version includes in-frame clones alone and lacks a portion of them. The top ten hold 1.4% to 1.5% of the sample, which has about 270,000 clones, approximately 84% seen once. Sample: peripheral blood. These receptors were collected from a human donor with COVID-19, enrolled during active disease. The donor label of this sample is uncertain. The conserved cysteine and the conserved F or W are not part of the CDR3 here. The order of the fields is V gene, J gene, clone size, CDR3 protein. Not every row has a clone size; where given, it reads once, few, many or a size class.

v_gene: TRBV7-9; j_gene: TRBJ1-2; abundance: -; CDR3aa: ASSPVGVNYGYT
v_gene: TRBV10-3; j_gene: TRBJ2-2; abundance: -; CDR3aa: ASNQAQGVGAGAGELF
v_gene: TRBV7-8; j_gene: TRBJ2-7; abundance: -; CDR3aa: ASSSPRTGPEQY
v_gene: TRBV5-6; j_gene: TRBJ1-4; abundance: -; CDR3aa: ASSWFAQENEKLF
v_gene: TRBV18; j_gene: TRBJ1-6; abundance: -; CDR3aa: ASSPSGANSPLH
v_gene: TRBV9; j_gene: TRBJ1-1; abundance: -; CDR3aa: ASTSTGGNTEAF
v_gene: TRBV11-2; j_gene: TRBJ2-5; abundance: few; CDR3aa: ASSLGAGGGQETQY
v_gene: TRBV29-1; j_gene: TRBJ2-1; abundance: -; CDR3aa: SVSSAGSGEQF
v_gene: TRBV3-1/TRBV3-2; j_gene: TRBJ1-4; abundance: -; CDR3aa: ASRAQRGGEEKLF
v_gene: TRBV6-1; j_gene: TRBJ1-5; abundance: -; CDR3aa: ASSEALSNQPQH
v_gene: TRBV10-3; j_gene: TRBJ2-3; abundance: -; CDR3aa: ATGSGTSTDTQY
v_gene: TRBV7-2; j_gene: TRBJ2-5; abundance: -; CDR3aa: ASSSKAGVGETQY
v_gene: TRBV7-8; j_gene: TRBJ1-5; abundance: once; CDR3aa: ASSLESFSLPNQPQH
v_gene: TRBV19; j_gene: TRBJ1-5; abundance: -; CDR3aa: ASSKMEAGQPQH
v_gene: TRBV5-1; j_gene: TRBJ2-1; abundance: -; CDR3aa: ASSLEGGRAVDEQF
v_gene: TRBV28; j_gene: TRBJ2-1; abundance: -; CDR3aa: ASSTGSSYNEQF
v_gene: TRBV28; j_gene: TRBJ1-1; abundance: -; CDR3aa: ASTKHTEAF
v_gene: TRBV11-2; j_gene: TRBJ2-2; abundance: -; CDR3aa: ASSLGLVSGELF
v_gene: TRBV30; j_gene: TRBJ2-1; abundance: -; CDR3aa: AWRSGLAGSNEQF
v_gene: TRBV5-6; j_gene: TRBJ1-2; abundance: -; CDR3aa: ASSRAGLEGYT
v_gene: TRBV7-9; j_gene: TRBJ2-6; abundance: once; CDR3aa: ASSPIFIAGANVLT
v_gene: TRBV6-5; j_gene: TRBJ1-5; abundance: -; CDR3aa: ASSTRQGGMEPQH
v_gene: TRBV29-1; j_gene: TRBJ2-7; abundance: few; CDR3aa: SYKGQPYEQY
v_gene: TRBV6-6; j_gene: TRBJ1-6; abundance: once; CDR3aa: ASSYSGRGAPLH
v_gene: TRBV30; j_gene: TRBJ1-2; abundance: -; CDR3aa: AWSGLGRGGYGYT
v_gene: TRBV18; j_gene: TRBJ1-5; abundance: -; CDR3aa: ASSTRTGGNQPQH
v_gene: TRBV5-1; j_gene: TRBJ2-2; abundance: -; CDR3aa: ASSPDRTGELF
v_gene: TRBV6-5; j_gene: TRBJ2-7; abundance: -; CDR3aa: ASSYSTGGSYEQY
v_gene: TRBV5-1; j_gene: TRBJ1-3; abundance: -; CDR3aa: ASSLDSSGNTIY
v_gene: TRBV5-5; j_gene: TRBJ2-7; abundance: -; CDR3aa: ASSAMTGSYEQY
v_gene: TRBV6-5; j_gene: TRBJ1-3; abundance: -; CDR3aa: ATHSSGNTIY
v_gene: TRBV5-4; j_gene: TRBJ1-1; abundance: -; CDR3aa: ASSRTGFTEAF
v_gene: TRBV30; j_gene: TRBJ1-1; abundance: -; CDR3aa: AYRTGVNTEAF
v_gene: TRBV7-2; j_gene: TRBJ1-1; abundance: -; CDR3aa: ASGETGTRDTEAF
v_gene: TRBV24-1; j_gene: TRBJ2-1; abundance: -; CDR3aa: ATSDLRSRDRGLHEQF
v_gene: TRBV9; j_gene: TRBJ2-1; abundance: -; CDR3aa: ASSVSAAGYNEQF
v_gene: TRBV11-2; j_gene: TRBJ2-7; abundance: -; CDR3aa: ASSLGGLAAYEQY
v_gene: TRBV18; j_gene: TRBJ2-3; abundance: -; CDR3aa: ASSPYSGRTDTQY
v_gene: TRBV19; j_gene: TRBJ2-7; abundance: -; CDR3aa: ASSIMKTSGMVYEQY
v_gene: TRBV7-8; j_gene: TRBJ2-7; abundance: -; CDR3aa: ASSTTRLGGEQY
v_gene: TRBV5-4; j_gene: TRBJ1-4; abundance: -; CDR3aa: ASSREGEVTNEKLF
v_gene: TRBV30; j_gene: TRBJ2-7; abundance: -; CDR3aa: AWRDPGTGGPYEQY
v_gene: TRBV12-5; j_gene: TRBJ2-1; abundance: -; CDR3aa: ASALTGFSYNEQF
v_gene: TRBV9; j_gene: TRBJ2-5; abundance: many; CDR3aa: ASSVDIAGGWQETQY
v_gene: TRBV18; j_gene: TRBJ2-3; abundance: -; CDR3aa: ASSPASAESTDTQY
v_gene: TRBV14; j_gene: TRBJ1-1; abundance: -; CDR3aa: ASSRDSRLEAF
v_gene: TRBV7-9; j_gene: TRBJ1-2; abundance: -; CDR3aa: ASSLGGRPYGYT
v_gene: TRBV18; j_gene: TRBJ2-1; abundance: -; CDR3aa: ASSPETGEV
v_gene: TRBV5-6; j_gene: TRBJ1-5; abundance: -; CDR3aa: ASSLGFRNQPQH
v_gene: TRBV5-6; j_gene: TRBJ1-5; abundance: -; CDR3aa: ASSLYWSTAPPSPQH
v_gene: TRBV11-3; j_gene: TRBJ1-4; abundance: -; CDR3aa: ASSLGGPGQLNEKLF
v_gene: TRBV30; j_gene: TRBJ1-5; abundance: -; CDR3aa: AWSLWGGEGGQPQH
v_gene: TRBV7-9; j_gene: TRBJ2-3; abundance: -; CDR3aa: ASSSRTVMVATDTQY
v_gene: TRBV7-9; j_gene: TRBJ1-1; abundance: -; CDR3aa: ASSLEWVRVNTEAF
v_gene: TRBV2; j_gene: TRBJ2-7; abundance: -; CDR3aa: ASNRGYEQY
v_gene: TRBV6-5; j_gene: TRBJ1-4; abundance: -; CDR3aa: ASSYSGQGDEKLF
v_gene: TRBV24-1; j_gene: TRBJ1-5; abundance: few; CDR3aa: ATSVREPQH